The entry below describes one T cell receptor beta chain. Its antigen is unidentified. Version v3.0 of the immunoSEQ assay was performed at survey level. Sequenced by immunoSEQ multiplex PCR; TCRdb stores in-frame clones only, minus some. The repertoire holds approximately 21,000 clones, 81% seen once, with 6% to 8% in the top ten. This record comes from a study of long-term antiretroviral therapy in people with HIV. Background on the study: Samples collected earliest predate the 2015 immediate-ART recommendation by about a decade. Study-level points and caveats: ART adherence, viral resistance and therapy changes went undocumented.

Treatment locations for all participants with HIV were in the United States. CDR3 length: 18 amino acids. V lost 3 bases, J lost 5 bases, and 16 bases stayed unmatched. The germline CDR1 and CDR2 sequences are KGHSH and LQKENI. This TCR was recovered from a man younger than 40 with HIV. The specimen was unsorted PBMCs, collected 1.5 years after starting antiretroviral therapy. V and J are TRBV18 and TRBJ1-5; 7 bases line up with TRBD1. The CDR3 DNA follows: TGTGCCAGCTCACCCCTTCCAGGTTCCAGGGGGAAGTATCAGCCCCAGCATTTT. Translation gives CASSPLPGSRGKYQPQHF. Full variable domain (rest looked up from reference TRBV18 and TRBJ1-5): NAGVMQNPRHLVRRRGQEARLRCSPMKGHSHVYWYRQLPEEGLKFMVYLQKENIIDESGMPKERFSAEFPKEGPSILRIQQVVRGDSAAYFCASSPLPGSRGKYQPQHFGDGTRLSIL.